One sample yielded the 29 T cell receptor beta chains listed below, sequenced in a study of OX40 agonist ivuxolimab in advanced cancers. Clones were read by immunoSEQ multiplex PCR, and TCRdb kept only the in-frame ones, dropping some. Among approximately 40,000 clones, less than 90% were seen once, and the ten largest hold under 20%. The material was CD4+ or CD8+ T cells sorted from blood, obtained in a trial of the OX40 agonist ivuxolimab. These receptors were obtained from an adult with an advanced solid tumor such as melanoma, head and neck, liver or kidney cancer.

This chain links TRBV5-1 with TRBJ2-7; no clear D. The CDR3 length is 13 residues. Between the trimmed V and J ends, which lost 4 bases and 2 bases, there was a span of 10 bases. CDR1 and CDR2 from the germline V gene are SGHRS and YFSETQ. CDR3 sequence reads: CASSGSTAYEQYF. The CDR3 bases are TGCGCCAGCAGCGGATCGACTGCCTACGAGCAGTACTTC.

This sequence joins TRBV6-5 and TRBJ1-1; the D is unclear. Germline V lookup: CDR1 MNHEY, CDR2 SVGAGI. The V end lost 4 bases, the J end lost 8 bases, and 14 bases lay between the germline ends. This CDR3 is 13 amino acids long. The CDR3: CASSFSPASEAFF. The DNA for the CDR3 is TGTGCCAGCAGTTTTTCCCCTGCCTCCGAAGCTTTCTTT.

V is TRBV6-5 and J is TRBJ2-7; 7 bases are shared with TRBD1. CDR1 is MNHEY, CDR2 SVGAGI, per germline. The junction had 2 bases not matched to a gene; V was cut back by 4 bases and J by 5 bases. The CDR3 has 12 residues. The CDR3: CASSSGQHEQYF. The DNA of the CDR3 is TGTGCCAGCAGTTCGGGACAGCACGAGCAGTACTTC.

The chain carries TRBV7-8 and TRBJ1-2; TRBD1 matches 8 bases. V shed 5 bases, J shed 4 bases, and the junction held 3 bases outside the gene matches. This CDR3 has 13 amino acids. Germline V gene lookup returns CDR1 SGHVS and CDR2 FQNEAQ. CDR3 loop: CASSDDRGYGYTF. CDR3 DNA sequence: TGTGCCAGCAGCGATGACAGGGGCTATGGCTACACCTTC.

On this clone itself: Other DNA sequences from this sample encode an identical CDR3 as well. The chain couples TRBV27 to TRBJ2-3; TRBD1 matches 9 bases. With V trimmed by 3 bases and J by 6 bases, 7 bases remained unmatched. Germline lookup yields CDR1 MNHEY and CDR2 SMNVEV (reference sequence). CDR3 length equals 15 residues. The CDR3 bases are TGTGCCAGCAGTTTGGTGACAGGGGGGAGGGATACGCAGTATTTT. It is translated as CASSLVTGGRDTQYF.

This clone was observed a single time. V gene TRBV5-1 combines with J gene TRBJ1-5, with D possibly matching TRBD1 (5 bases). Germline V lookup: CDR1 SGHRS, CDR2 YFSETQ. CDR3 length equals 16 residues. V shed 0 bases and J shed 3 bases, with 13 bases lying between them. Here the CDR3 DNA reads TGCGCCAGCAGCTTGGTGGCAGGGACGACCAATCAGCCCCAGCATTTT. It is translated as CASSLVAGTTNQPQHF.

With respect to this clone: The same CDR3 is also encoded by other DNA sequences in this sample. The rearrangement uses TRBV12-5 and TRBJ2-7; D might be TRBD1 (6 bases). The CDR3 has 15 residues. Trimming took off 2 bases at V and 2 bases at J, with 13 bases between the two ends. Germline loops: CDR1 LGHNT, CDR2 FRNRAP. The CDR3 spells CASGLSMGQAYEQYF. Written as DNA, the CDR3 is TGTGCTAGTGGTTTGTCAATGGGACAAGCCTACGAGCAGTACTTC.

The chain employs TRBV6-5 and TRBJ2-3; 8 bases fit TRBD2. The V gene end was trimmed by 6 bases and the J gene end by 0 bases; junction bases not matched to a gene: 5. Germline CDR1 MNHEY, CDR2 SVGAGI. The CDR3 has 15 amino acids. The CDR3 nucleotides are TGTGCCAGCAGCCTACTAGCGGAGAGCACAGATACGCAGTATTTT. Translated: CASSLLAESTDTQYF.

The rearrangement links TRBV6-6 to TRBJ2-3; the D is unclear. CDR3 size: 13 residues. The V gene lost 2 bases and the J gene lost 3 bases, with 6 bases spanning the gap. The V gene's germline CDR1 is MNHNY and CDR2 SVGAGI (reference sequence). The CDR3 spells CASSYRETDTQYF. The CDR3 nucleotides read TGTGCCAGCAGTTACCGAGAGACAGATACGCAGTATTTT.

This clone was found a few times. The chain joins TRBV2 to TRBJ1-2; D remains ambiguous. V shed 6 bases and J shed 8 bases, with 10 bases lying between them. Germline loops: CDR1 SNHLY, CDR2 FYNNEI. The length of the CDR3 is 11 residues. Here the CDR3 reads CASSLFRGYTF. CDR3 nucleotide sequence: TGTGCCAGCAGCCTGTTCCGAGGCTACACCTTC.

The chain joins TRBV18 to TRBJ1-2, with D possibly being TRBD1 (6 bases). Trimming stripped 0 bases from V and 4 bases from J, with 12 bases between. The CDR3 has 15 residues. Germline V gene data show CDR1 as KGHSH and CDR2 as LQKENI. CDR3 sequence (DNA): TGTGCCAGCTCACCACCGGGGGCTGGTTTCTATGGCTACACCTTC. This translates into CASSPPGAGFYGYTF.

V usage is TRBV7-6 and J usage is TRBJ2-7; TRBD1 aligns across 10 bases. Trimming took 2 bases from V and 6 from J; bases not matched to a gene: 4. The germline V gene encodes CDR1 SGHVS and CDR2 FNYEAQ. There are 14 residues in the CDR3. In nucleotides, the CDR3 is TGTGCCAGCAGCTTATCCGGGACAGGGGTCGAGCAGTACTTC. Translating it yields CASSLSGTGVEQYF. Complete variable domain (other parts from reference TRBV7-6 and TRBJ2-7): GAGVSQSPRYKVTKRGQDVALRCDPISGHVSLYWYRQALGQGPEFLTYFNYEAQQDKSGLPNDRFSAERPEGSISTLTIQRTEQRDSAMYRCASSLSGTGVEQYFGPGTRLTVT.

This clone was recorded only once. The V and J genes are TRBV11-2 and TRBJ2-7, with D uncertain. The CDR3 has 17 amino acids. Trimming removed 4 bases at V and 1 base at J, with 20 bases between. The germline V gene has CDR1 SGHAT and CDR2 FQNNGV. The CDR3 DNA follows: TGTGCCAGCAGCTATGGAATCTCCTTTGGAAAGTCCTACGAGCAGTACTTC. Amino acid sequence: CASSYGISFGKSYEQYF.

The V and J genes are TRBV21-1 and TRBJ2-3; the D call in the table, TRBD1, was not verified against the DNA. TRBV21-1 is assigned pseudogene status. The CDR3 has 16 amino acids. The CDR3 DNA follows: TGTGCCAGCAGCAAACAGGGAAGACACCACACAGATACGCAGTATTTT. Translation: CASSKQGRHHTDTQYF.

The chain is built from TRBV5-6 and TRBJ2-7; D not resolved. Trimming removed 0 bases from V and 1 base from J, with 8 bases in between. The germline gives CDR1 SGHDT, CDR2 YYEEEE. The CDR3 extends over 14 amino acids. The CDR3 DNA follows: TGTGCCAGCAGCTTGGGTTGGGGATCCTACGAGCAGTACTTC. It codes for CASSLGWGSYEQYF. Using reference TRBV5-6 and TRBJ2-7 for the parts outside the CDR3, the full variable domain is DAGVTQSPTHLIKTRGQQVTLRCSPKSGHDTVSWYQQALGQGPQFIFQYYEEEERQRGNFPDRFSGHQFPNYSSELNVNALLLGDSALYLCASSLGWGSYEQYFGPGTRLTVT.

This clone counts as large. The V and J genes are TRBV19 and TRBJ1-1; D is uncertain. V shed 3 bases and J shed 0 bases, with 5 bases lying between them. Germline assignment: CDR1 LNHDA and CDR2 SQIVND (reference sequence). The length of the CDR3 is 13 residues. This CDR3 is CASSMTLNTEAFF. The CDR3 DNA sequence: TGTGCCAGTAGTATGACCCTGAACACTGAAGCTTTCTTT.

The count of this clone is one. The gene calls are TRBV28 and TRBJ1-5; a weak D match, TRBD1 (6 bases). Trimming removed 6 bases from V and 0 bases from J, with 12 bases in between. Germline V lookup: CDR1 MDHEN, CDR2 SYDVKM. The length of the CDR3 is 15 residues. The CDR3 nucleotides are TGTGCCAGCAGGTTTAGGACAGATAGCAATCAGCCCCAGCATTTT. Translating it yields CASRFRTDSNQPQHF.

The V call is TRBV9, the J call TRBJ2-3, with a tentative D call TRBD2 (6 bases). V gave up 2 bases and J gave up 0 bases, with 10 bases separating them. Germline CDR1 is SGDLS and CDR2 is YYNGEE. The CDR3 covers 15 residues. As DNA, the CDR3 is TGTGCCAGCAGCGTCGGGAGCCTGAGCACAGATACGCAGTATTTT. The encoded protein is CASSVGSLSTDTQYF.

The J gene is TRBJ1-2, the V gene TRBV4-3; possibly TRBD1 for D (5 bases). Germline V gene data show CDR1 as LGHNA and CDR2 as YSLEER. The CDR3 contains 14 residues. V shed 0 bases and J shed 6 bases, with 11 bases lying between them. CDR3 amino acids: CASSQDLQGDGYTF. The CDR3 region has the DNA TGCGCCAGCAGCCAAGATCTCCAGGGCGATGGCTACACCTTC.

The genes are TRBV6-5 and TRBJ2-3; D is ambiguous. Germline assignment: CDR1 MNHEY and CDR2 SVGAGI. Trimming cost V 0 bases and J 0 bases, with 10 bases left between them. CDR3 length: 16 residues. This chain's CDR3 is CASSYSTGPSTDTQYF. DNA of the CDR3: TGTGCCAGCAGTTACTCAACCGGGCCTAGCACAGATACGCAGTATTTT.

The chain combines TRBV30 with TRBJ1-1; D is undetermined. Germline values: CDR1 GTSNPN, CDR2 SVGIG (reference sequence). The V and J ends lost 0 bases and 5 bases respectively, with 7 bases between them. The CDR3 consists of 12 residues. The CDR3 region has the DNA TGTGCCTGGAGTGTAGGGTGGACTGAAGCTTTCTTT. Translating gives CAWSVGWTEAFF.

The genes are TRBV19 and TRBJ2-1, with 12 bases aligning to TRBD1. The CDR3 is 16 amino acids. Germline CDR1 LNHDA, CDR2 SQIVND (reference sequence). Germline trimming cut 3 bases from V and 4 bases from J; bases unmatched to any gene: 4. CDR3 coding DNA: TGTGCCAGTAGTATTGGGACAGGGGGCCTTTACAATGAGCAGTTCTTC. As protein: CASSIGTGGLYNEQFF.

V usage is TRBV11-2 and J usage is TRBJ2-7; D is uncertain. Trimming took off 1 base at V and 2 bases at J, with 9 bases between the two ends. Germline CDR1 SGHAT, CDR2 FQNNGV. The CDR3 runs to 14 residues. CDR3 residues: CASSLGVLTYEQYF. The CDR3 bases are TGTGCCAGCAGCTTAGGGGTCCTCACCTACGAGCAGTACTTC.

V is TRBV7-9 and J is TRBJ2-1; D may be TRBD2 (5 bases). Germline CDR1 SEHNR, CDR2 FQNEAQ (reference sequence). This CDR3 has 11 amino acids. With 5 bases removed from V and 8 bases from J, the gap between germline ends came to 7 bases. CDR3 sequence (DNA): TGTGCCAGCAGCGAGAGGGATGAGCAGTTCTTC. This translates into CASSERDEQFF. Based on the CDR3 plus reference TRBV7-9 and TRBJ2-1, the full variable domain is DTGVSQNPRHKITKRGQNVTFRCDPISEHNRLYWYRQTLGQGPEFLTYFQNEAQLEKSRLLSDRFSAERPKGSFSTLEIQRTEQGDSAMYLCASSERDEQFFGPGTRLTVL.

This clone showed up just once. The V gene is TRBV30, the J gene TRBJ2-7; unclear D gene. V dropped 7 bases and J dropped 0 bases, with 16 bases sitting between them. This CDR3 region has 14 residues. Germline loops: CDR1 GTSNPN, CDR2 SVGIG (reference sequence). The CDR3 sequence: CASRAPWASYEQYF. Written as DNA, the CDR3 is TGTGCCTCCCGGGCCCCTTGGGCCTCCTACGAGCAGTACTTC.

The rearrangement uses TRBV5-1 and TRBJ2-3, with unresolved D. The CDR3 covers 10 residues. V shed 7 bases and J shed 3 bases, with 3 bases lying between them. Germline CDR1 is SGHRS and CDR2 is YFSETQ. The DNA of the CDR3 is TGCGCCAGCGGGACAGATACGCAGTATTTT. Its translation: CASGTDTQYF. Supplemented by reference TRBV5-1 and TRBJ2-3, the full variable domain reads KAGVTQTPRYLIKTRGQQVTLSCSPISGHRSVSWYQQTPGQGLQFLFEYFSETQRNKGNFPGRFSGRQFSNSRSEMNVSTLELGDSALYLCASGTDTQYFGPGTRLTVL.

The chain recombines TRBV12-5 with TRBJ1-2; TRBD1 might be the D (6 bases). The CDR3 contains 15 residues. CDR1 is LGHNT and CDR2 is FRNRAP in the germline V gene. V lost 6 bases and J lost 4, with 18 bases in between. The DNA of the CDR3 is TGTGCTAGTGGCTCGGGGGGCAGCAGCGTCTATGGCTACACCTTC. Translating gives CASGSGGSSVYGYTF.

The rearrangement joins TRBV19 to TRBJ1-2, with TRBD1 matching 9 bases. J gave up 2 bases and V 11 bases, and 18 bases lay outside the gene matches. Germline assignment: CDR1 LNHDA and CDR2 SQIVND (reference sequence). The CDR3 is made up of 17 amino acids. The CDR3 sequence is CAGVLVQGARVNYGYTF. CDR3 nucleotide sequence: TGTGCCGGGGTCCTTGTACAGGGGGCTAGGGTGAACTATGGCTACACCTTC.

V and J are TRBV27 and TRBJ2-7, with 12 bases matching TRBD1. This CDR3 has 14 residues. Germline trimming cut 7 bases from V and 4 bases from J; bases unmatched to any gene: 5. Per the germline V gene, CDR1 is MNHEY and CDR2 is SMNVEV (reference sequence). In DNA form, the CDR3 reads TGTGCCAGCAAGGGACAGGGGGCGGGGTACGAGCAGTACTTC. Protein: CASKGQGAGYEQYF.